This entry concerns a single T cell receptor (beta chain). It has no known antigen specificity. The sample holds no much larger clone one base away, and base qualities are not on file. After PBMCs were isolated by density centrifugation and stained for CD3, CD4 and CD8, a FACSAria was used to sort CD4+ and CD8+ T cells. Scalp biopsies and blood samples were obtained from unaffected controls. This sample stems from a study of CD8+ T cells in alopecia areata (dated by TCRdb to 2016 to 2019). Regarding the research as a whole: High-throughput TCRbeta sequencing was used to examine T cell clonal expansion in alopecia areata in both the C3H/HeJ mouse model and human patients. In humans, TCRbeta sequencing was performed on scalp tissue and on sorted CD4+ and CD8+ peripheral blood T cells from healthy controls and from patients with patchy or totalis/universalis alopecia areata. Scalp clonality was compared across normal scalp (n=4), patchy alopecia areata scalp (n=8), and alopecia totalis/universalis scalp (n=8). The RNA source kit depended on sample type: the PAXgene miRNA kit for fixed scalp, the miRNeasy kit for PBMCs, and the RNeasy kit for mouse skin. TCRbeta CDR3 regions were amplified by immunoSEQ multiplex PCR using 35 Vbeta forward and 13 Jbeta reverse primers.

The library was generated by the immunoSEQ multiplex PCR assay. RNA was extracted from all samples and reverse transcribed into cDNA, which served as template for TCR sequencing. First-strand cDNA was synthesized using SuperScript III with a 2:1 mix of oligo-dT and random hexamers. Amplification bias was assessed with a synthetic immune receptor repertoire, and residual bias was removed computationally. As for how the authors treated the data: Raw reads were preprocessed to remove errors, and CDR3 was defined according to IMGT conventions as the region from the conserved cysteine to phenylalanine. Clonality was calculated as 1 minus Shannon entropy normalized by log2 of the number of productive unique TCRs. Whether scalp clones were CD4 or CD8 was inferred by matching scalp TCRbeta sequences against CD4 and CD8 repertoires sorted from blood. Imported from immuneACCESS, the table was reduced by TCRdb to in-frame sequences with V and J called. These copies leave out some clones; in studies compared against another copy, an unresolved V gene accounts for under half, and the cause of the remainder is not known. The V and J calls and the clone size are those of that table, but D and trimming were determined from the DNA. Here the sample has approximately 150,000 clones; around 57% occur a single time. Around 5% of the sample goes to the ten largest clones.

Study-level results and caveats: Compared with normal scalp, lesional scalp, particularly in alopecia totalis/universalis, had higher clonality and more expanded CD8+ clones, which suggests antigenic drive. Unlike mouse skin, where gammadelta T cells dominate, normal human skin contains resident alphabeta T cells that get sequenced too, which complicates analysis of the scalp TCR repertoire. TCR sequences shared between patients were less clear than in mice, possibly partly because of HLA diversity in the patient population.

Based on the germline V gene (reference sequence), the CDR1 and CDR2 sequences are SEHNR and FQNEAQ. The CDR3 runs 15 amino acids, cysteine and phenylalanine included. Only the CDR3 DNA is retained, 45 bases long and in frame from the first base. V was cut back by 4 bases and J by 5 bases, leaving a gap of 17 bases between them. Sequencing was performed on CD4+ T cells sorted from blood. The receptor's source is a human donor in good health. Recombination joined TRBV7-9 with TRBJ2-5; the D region is possibly TRBD1 or TRBD2, each matching across 5 bases. The CDR3 reads CASSSRAGRVETQYF. The DNA is TGTGCCAGCAGCTCTCGGGCAGGGCGGGTGGAGACCCAGTACTTC.